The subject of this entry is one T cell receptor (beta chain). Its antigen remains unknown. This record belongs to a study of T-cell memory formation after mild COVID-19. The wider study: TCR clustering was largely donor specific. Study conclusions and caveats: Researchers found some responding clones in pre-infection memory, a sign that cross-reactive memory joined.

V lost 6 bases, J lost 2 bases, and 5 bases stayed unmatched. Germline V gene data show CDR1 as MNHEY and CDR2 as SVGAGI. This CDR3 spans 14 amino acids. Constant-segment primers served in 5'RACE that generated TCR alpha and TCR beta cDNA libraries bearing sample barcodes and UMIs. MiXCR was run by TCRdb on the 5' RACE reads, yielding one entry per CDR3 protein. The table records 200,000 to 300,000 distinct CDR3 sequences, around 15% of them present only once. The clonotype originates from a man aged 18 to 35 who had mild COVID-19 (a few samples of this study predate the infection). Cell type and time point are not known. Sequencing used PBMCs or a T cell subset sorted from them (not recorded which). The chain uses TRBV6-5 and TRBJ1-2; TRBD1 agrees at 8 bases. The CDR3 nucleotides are TGTGCCAGCAGCCAGACAGGGGTCAACTATGGCTACACCTTC. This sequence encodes CASSQTGVNYGYTF.